These 16 T cell receptor beta chains share one sample of origin, sequenced in a study of blood T cell repertoires in COVID-19. Some clones are missing from TCRdb's copy, which holds only in-frame ones; the method was immunoSEQ multiplex PCR. The sample shows hundreds of thousands of clones, about 93% of them seen only once. Specimen: peripheral blood. The receptors shown here come from a woman under 30 who had recovered from COVID-19.

The chain carries TRBV14 and TRBJ2-3; D call uncertain. V shed 2 bases and J shed 3 bases, with 15 bases lying between them. This CDR3 is 16 amino acids long. Germline CDR1 SGHDN, CDR2 FVKESK. DNA for the CDR3: TGTGCCAGCAGCCAAAACCGGCAGTTCGGGACAGATACGCAGTATTTT. It specifies CASSQNRQFGTDTQYF.

The V gene is TRBV9, the J gene TRBJ1-1; D is unclear. CDR1 SGDLS and CDR2 YYNGEE come from the germline V gene. V lost 0 bases, J lost 6 bases, and 12 bases lay in between. This CDR3 spans 14 amino acids. This chain's CDR3 is CASSVASRMAEAFF. CDR3 DNA sequence: TGTGCCAGCAGCGTAGCTTCGAGGATGGCTGAAGCTTTCTTT.

The CDR3: CASSEQLAKIYNEQFF. CDR3 in DNA: TGTGCCAGCAGTGAGCAACTAGCGAAGATCTACAATGAGCAGTTCTTC. The rearrangement joins TRBV25-1 to TRBJ2-1, with 7 bases fitting TRBD2. The CDR3 consists of 16 residues. Germline CDR1 and CDR2: MGHDK and SYGVNS. The ends lost 3 bases at V and 3 bases at J; junction bases unmatched: 8.

This chain joins TRBV11-2 and TRBJ2-1; 13 positions match TRBD2. The V gene's germline CDR1 is SGHAT and CDR2 FQNNGV. The CDR3 length is 16 residues. Germline trimming cut 4 bases from V and 5 bases from J; bases unmatched to any gene: 5. In nucleotides, the CDR3 is TGTGCCAGCAGCTCGACGGGACTAGCGGGAAACAATGAGCAGTTCTTC. This codes for CASSSTGLAGNNEQFF.

There are a few counts of this clone. The chain is built from TRBV18 and TRBJ2-5; 7 bases are shared with TRBD2. This CDR3 is 18 amino acids long. V trimming: 3 bases; J trimming: 1 base; junction bases outside the gene matches: 14. Looked up from germline, CDR1 is KGHSH and CDR2 is LQKENI. As DNA, the CDR3 is TGTGCCAGCTCACCTCGACCCGGACTAAGCGGGATCCAAGAGACCCAGTACTTC. Translation: CASSPRPGLSGIQETQYF.

The rearrangement joins TRBV25-1 to TRBJ2-7; 12 bases map to TRBD1. Germline assignment: CDR1 MGHDK and CDR2 SYGVNS. Losses at the gene ends were 3 bases for V and 1 base for J; bases not matched to a gene: 7. The CDR3 contains 17 residues. The CDR3 sequence is CASSEGPGQGASYEQYV. In DNA, the CDR3 is TGTGCCAGCAGTGAGGGACCGGGACAGGGGGCATCCTACGAGCAGTACGTC.

The J gene is TRBJ2-2, the V gene TRBV20-1, with 8 bases fitting TRBD2. The germline CDR1 and CDR2 sequences are DFQATT and SNEGSKA (reference sequence). V shed 3 bases and J 1 base; nucleotides not matched to a gene: 1. The CDR3 is made up of 14 amino acids. In nucleotides, the CDR3 is TGCAGTGCTAGTAGCGGGAAGAACACCGGGGAGCTGTTTTTT. Translation gives CSASSGKNTGELFF.

The chain links TRBV7-2 to TRBJ1-1, with 7 nucleotides matching TRBD1. The trim removed 5 bases at V and 2 bases at J, leaving 5 bases unmatched. This CDR3 is 14 amino acids long. Germline CDR1 reads SGHTA; CDR2 reads FQGNSA. DNA for the CDR3: TGTGCCAGCAGCCAGACAGGGCTAAACACTGAAGCTTTCTTT. Amino acid sequence: CASSQTGLNTEAFF.

The CDR3 here is CARQQGAGTDTQYF. The CDR3, as DNA: TGTGCCCGACAACAGGGGGCGGGCACAGATACGCAGTATTTT. This chain connects TRBV30 to TRBJ2-3; 9 bases are a match to TRBD1. CDR1 is GTSNPN and CDR2 is SVGIG in the germline V gene (reference sequence). The CDR3 is made up of 14 amino acids. V shed 8 bases and J 1 base; nucleotides not matched to a gene: 7.

This clone showed up just once. DNA of the CDR3: TGTGCCAGCACCCCGATAGCGGGAGTGAGCAATGAGCAGTTCTTC. Translated, it gives CASTPIAGVSNEQFF. The chain combines TRBV6-2 or TRBV6-3 with TRBJ2-1, with 9 bases aligning to TRBD2. The V segment lost 7 bases and the J segment 6 bases; nucleotides outside the gene matches: 10. The CDR3 runs 15 residues. Germline assignment: CDR1 MNHEY and CDR2 SVGEGT.

In this sample, this clone turned up once. The chain uses TRBV19 and TRBJ1-5; a weak D match, TRBD1 (6 bases). The germline V gene has CDR1 LNHDA and CDR2 SQIVND (reference sequence). Between the trimmed V and J ends, which lost 1 base and 7 bases, there was a span of 17 bases. The CDR3 sequence is 16 residues long. CDR3: CASSIGGGGPGQPQHF. CDR3 DNA: TGTGCCAGTAGTATAGGGGGTGGGGGCCCAGGCCAGCCCCAGCATTTT.

This chain uses TRBV6-2 or TRBV6-3 with TRBJ2-7; TRBD2 matches at 12 bases. J gave up 2 bases and V 5 bases, and 10 bases lay outside the gene matches. Germline CDR1 MNHEY, CDR2 SVGEGT. This CDR3 is 17 amino acids long. The CDR3 reads CASSRGLAGSGPYEQYV. The CDR3 DNA follows: TGTGCCAGCAGTCGCGGACTAGCGGGGTCAGGGCCCTACGAGCAGTACGTC.

This clone appeared once. The chain carries TRBV3-1 (or the pseudogene TRBV3-2) and TRBJ2-7; maybe TRBD2 (7 bases). Trimming removed 0 bases at V and 4 bases at J, with 22 bases between. Germline V gene sequence: CDR1 LGHDT, CDR2 YNNKEL (reference sequence). The CDR3 runs 18 residues. CDR3 DNA: TGTGCCAGCAGCCAAGAGGGGGCGAGCGGGACGGTAGTGTACGAGCAGTACGTC. It specifies CASSQEGASGTVVYEQYV.

V and J are TRBV7-9 and TRBJ1-2; TRBD1 matches at 8 bases. The length of the CDR3 is 14 residues. CDR1 SEHNR and CDR2 FQNEAQ come from the germline V gene (reference sequence). Unmatched junction bases numbered 10, after V lost 8 bases and J lost 5 bases. Here the CDR3 reads CASGTGGQRYGYTF. CDR3 sequence (DNA): TGTGCCAGCGGAACAGGGGGTCAACGGTATGGCTACACCTTC.

The chain combines TRBV28 with TRBJ2-7; D uncertain. CDR1 and CDR2 (germline): MDHEN, SYDVKM. The CDR3 covers 13 residues. The V gene lost 5 bases and the J gene lost 1 base, with 9 bases spanning the gap. As DNA, the CDR3 is TGTGCCAGCAGTCTGAGGCTGTCCTACGAGCAGTACGTC. Its translation: CASSLRLSYEQYV.

The chain combines TRBV24-1 with TRBJ2-3, with TRBD1 as a possible D gene (5 bases). V was clipped by 3 bases and J by 0 bases, with 12 bases between them. This CDR3 is 16 amino acids long. Germline V gene sequence: CDR1 KGHDR, CDR2 SFDVKD. The chain's CDR3 is CATSDPGQGSTDTQYF. The CDR3 DNA follows: TGTGCCACCAGTGATCCAGGGCAGGGAAGCACAGATACGCAGTATTTT.